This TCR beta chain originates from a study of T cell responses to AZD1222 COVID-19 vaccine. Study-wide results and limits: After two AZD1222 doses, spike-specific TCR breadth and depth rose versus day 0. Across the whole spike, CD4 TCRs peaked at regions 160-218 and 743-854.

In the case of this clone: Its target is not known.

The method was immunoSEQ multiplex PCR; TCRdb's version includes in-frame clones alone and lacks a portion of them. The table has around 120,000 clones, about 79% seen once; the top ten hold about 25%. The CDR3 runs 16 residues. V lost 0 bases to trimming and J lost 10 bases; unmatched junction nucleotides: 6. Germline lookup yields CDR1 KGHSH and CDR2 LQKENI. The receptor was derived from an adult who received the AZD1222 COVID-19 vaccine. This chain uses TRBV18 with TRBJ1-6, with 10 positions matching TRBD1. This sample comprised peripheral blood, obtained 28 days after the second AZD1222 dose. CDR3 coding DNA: TGTGCCAGCTCACCACCGGAGGGGACAGGGGACTCACCCCTCCACTTT. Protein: CASSPPEGTGDSPLHF. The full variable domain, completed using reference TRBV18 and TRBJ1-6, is NAGVMQNPRHLVRRRGQEARLRCSPMKGHSHVYWYRQLPEEGLKFMVYLQKENIIDESGMPKERFSAEFPKEGPSILRIQQVVRGDSAAYFCASSPPEGTGDSPLHFGNGTRLTVT.